This T cell receptor (beta chain) comes out of a study of T cells in Graves' hyperthyroidism and ophthalmopathy. Amplification targeted TCR beta CDR3 regions from RNA transcripts. A set of HTBI primers served as the primers for a first-round RT-PCR of the TCR CDR3. TCRdb re-called the multiplex PCR reads with MiXCR, one entry per CDR3 protein. This sample has 350,000 to 500,000 distinct CDR3 sequences, with about an eighth found just once. Sample: blood. The receptor was isolated from a woman between 18 and 29 years old with Graves' hyperthyroidism.

The CDR3 nucleotides are TGTGCCAGTAGCCGACCGGGACAGGGGTTCGTTTTTGGCACTGAAGCTTTCTTT. Its translation: CASSRPGQGFVFGTEAFF. The chain carries TRBV19 and TRBJ1-1; 10 nucleotides align to TRBD1. The CDR3 length is 18 residues. Germline-derived CDR1 and CDR2 are LNHDA and SQIVND (reference sequence). J lost 4 bases, V lost 6 bases, and 17 bases had no gene match.